The sequence of this TCR beta chain was determined in a study of CD8 T cells in ankylosing spondylitis. The TCR beta libraries were generated through quantitative 5'-RACE incorporating molecular barcodes. TCRdb reprocessed the 5' RACE reads with MiXCR, giving one entry per CDR3 protein. The sample consists of more than 20,000 distinct CDR3 sequences, 10% to 15% of them appearing once. CDR3 length: 15 amino acids. V lost 0 bases and J lost 3; bases outside the gene matches: 3. Per the germline V gene, CDR1 is SGHAT and CDR2 is FQNNGV. This clonotype was detected ten times or more. Its antigen is not identified. Study outcomes and limitations: Within ankylosing spondylitis blood, a TCR beta motif made up of under 10 highly homologous variants appeared to be characteristic. Relatively scarce in peripheral blood, disease-linked clones were CD8+. There was reportedly significant enrichment of clones that were disease-linked in matched ankylosing spondylitis synovial fluid.

This chain uses TRBV11-2 with TRBJ2-3; TRBD2 agrees at 7 bases. The origin of this receptor is a male donor with ankylosing spondylitis or in good health (not recorded which). Material for sequencing was blood. CDR3 sequence reads: CASSLDLGGTDTQYF. The CDR3 nucleotides are TGTGCCAGCAGCTTAGATCTGGGGGGGACAGATACGCAGTATTTT.